This T cell receptor (beta chain) was recorded in a study of cytomegalovirus exposure and HLA in healthy donors (dated by TCRdb to the late 2010s). Context from the whole study: An earlier analysis of roughly 630 of the donors reported about 250 Gb of sequence data and 117 million unique TCR beta sequences from about 200 million T cells. An early release that covered some 640 HLA-typed donors contained around 330 gigabases of sequencing data and 70 million to 100 million unique TCR sequences. Of the 300 to 450 genotyped donors, 75% to 85% were placed in the genetic ancestry cluster associated with self-reported Caucasian donors. The aim of the study was to test whether cataloging public T cell receptors could identify signatures of past pathogen exposure. The study used immunosequencing to profile the T cell repertoires of more than 650 subjects and linked those repertoires to cytomegalovirus serostatus. In addition to the first cohort of 650 to 750 subjects, a separate validation cohort of 120 different subjects was used. To predict cytomegalovirus infection status, the study combined high-throughput TCR immunosequencing, statistical association of individual TCRs with disease status, and machine learning. In a later analysis, previously published TCR beta repertoires from hundreds of donors were re-analyzed and high-resolution HLA genotyping was added so that TCR occurrence patterns could be studied. The later analysis used no new phenotypic data to find candidate immune exposures, relying instead on TCR beta sequences and their occurrence across donors. An earlier analysis of roughly 580 of the donors used high-throughput TCR beta sequencing to judge whether each TCR beta V gene segment behaved as functional or pseudogenic. Alongside the repertoire data, information on donor age, sex, ethnicity and CMV serostatus was compiled. A later genetic analysis used genome-wide SNP genotypes for about 65% of the roughly 670 donors, treating that subset as a discovery cohort. Every repertoire in the discovery cohort had been generated on one and the same sequencing platform. HLA typing included class I and class II loci at four-digit resolution. The number of donors typed differed by locus, with 629-630 for A, B, C, DRB1 and DQB1, around 560 for DQA1, 600 to 610 for DPA1, and some 440 for DPB1. Several DR-DQ haplotypes were treated as single units for association and clustering because of strong linkage in the cohort. Among around 400 genotyped donors of the cohort, an average of about 220,000 unique TCR beta nucleotide sequences was sequenced per donor, of which roughly 17% were non-productive.

What the study reported, not specific to this receptor: V-gene and J-gene trimming of TCR beta chains was associated with a missense DCLRE1C variant in a later genetic analysis, and the association was replicated in an independent cohort. In an earlier analysis of 450 to 750 of the donors, most TCR beta V segments appeared in productive rearrangements about 87% or about 30% of the time, broadly matching IMGT annotations. Several of the top co-occurrence clusters appeared to be linked to parvovirus B19, influenza, CMV and Epstein-Barr virus, according to a later analysis. Compared with the approximately 710-donor mean, donors in an Asian-associated ancestry cluster had fewer N-insertions in productive TCRs, according to a later genetic analysis. The sequencing pipeline was judged likely to have produced a cluster of highly shared sequence variants as a technical artifact. Compared with equally common non-associated chains, HLA-associated TCR beta chains in a later analysis were more clonally expanded and had lower generation probabilities. Assigning TCR associations to individual alleles was difficult when HLA alleles, especially DR and DQ, strongly co-occurred. A few of the identified cytomegalovirus-associated TCR beta chains were confirmed in vitro to be specific for cytomegalovirus antigens. In a later analysis, more than 15,000 TCR beta sequences were associated with specific HLA alleles at a false discovery rate of 0.05. The study gave a list of under 200 TCR beta chains associated with cytomegalovirus. In a later analysis, the rate of TCR association differed among HLA loci, with DRB1 alleles having the most associated TCRs and HLA-C alleles having the fewest. Only TCR beta chains were sequenced in this cohort, and the absence of alpha or paired-chain data limited detectable features. A later analysis found that most CMV-associated TCR beta chains appeared HLA-restricted, with HLA associations seemingly driven largely by CMV exposure. CMV serostatus was the only immune exposure information available for the cohort. It was suggested by the authors that the approach could potentially be generalized to other disease states and immunological phenotypes. The earlier analysis of nearly 600 of the donors excluded approximately 15 rarely observed V segments, including chromosome 9 orphons, because counts were too low. Correlated functional status among segregating V segments might reflect linkage disequilibrium, but an unknown experimental factor could not be ruled out. Presence/absence analyses assumed roughly uniform sequencing depth across donors, an assumption that may not hold. Most TCR sequences were observed very rarely across donors, whereas some public TCRs were present in many individuals. Some IMGT-functional V segments, including TRBV6-2 and TRBV6-3, could not be told apart with the 87-base-pair reads, so those segments were excluded. A further reported finding was that TCR beta sequences accurately predicted the HLA-A and HLA-B alleles for most subjects in the first cohort. HLA typing was unavailable for some donors at each locus, so association tests used only the typed subset. Cytomegalovirus status was reported to be diagnosed by the classifier with high specificity and sensitivity in both the original and validation cohorts.

The library was produced with the immunoSEQ multiplex PCR assay. For the multiplex PCR, a mixture combining 60 forward primers for TCR Vbeta segments and 13 reverse primers for TCR Jbeta segments was used. Amplification of the CDR3 region of rearranged TCR beta genes was performed with a multiplex PCR assay on genomic DNA. The amplified TCR beta libraries were sequenced on the Illumina HiSeq System as 87-base-pair reads. Processing in the source paper ran as follows. In a later analysis, tens of millions of unique TCR beta chains were counted across the approximately 640 repertoires, and approximately 11 million of these chains were shared by at least two donors. A nearest-neighbor algorithm error-corrected the raw reads and collapsed the reads into unique sequences, merging closely related sequences to remove PCR and sequencing errors. To assign V, D and J gene segments, CDR3 sequences were aligned to IMGT reference sequences. Each retained sequence needed at least a six-nucleotide match to both a V gene segment and a J gene segment. A rearrangement was called productive if the CDR3 had no stop codons and remained in frame with V and J, and every other rearrangement was called non-productive. Following IMGT convention, CDR3 was defined as the stretch from the second conserved V-encoded cysteine up to the conserved J-encoded phenylalanine. The earlier analysis of about 570 of the donors excluded any sequence lacking an unambiguous match to a single V gene segment. An earlier analysis of several hundred of the donors classified V segments as functional when productive rearrangements were above 56.7% and as segregating when the standard deviation between donors was above 5%. A statistical classification framework was built for diagnosing cytomegalovirus status from the catalog of TCR beta chain sequences. In a later analysis, V and J genes were assigned by comparing TCR nucleotide sequences against IMGT/GENE-DB human TR gene sequences. A later analysis assigned CDR3 sequences and most-parsimonious VDJ recombination scenarios with the TCRdist pipeline. A later analysis defined each TCR beta chain by its CDR3 amino acid sequence plus V-gene family, and excluded reads lacking a unique V-gene family. In a later analysis, 450 to 600 highly shared, low-generation-probability nucleotide sequences were removed to address suspected cross-contamination and a sequencing artifact. In a later analysis, a clonal expansion index for each public chain was calculated from normalized within-repertoire ranks of inferred template counts. A later analysis computed generation probabilities with a VDJ recombination model fitted to out-of-frame rearrangements, and checked the results against IGoR. In a later analysis, hypergeometric tests were used to score TCR-TCR, TCR-HLA and TCR-CMV co-occurrence, with a repertoire-size bias correction applied to TCR pairs. To estimate false discovery rates, a later analysis permuted the HLA or CMV assignments 20 times. In a later analysis, co-occurring TCRs were grouped using DBSCAN, and TCRdist sequence similarity was added for clustering within HLA-allele-positive subsets. Repertoires with fewer than 30,000 or more than 120,000 public chains were left out of co-occurrence clustering, as were about 5 repertoires with anomalous nucleotide sharing. Here the immuneACCESS table is served through TCRdb, limited to in-frame sequences with V and J called. Missing clones are a known gap in these copies; in checked studies unresolved V genes cover under half, and the rest lacks a known reason. The V and J calls and clone size come from that table; D and trimming were worked out from the DNA. This sample's listing comprises about 120,000 clones. The leading ten clones occupy 6.5% to 7% of the sample.

The cohort was made up of roughly 670 healthy bone marrow donors. At the time of sampling, all cohort members were nominally healthy, though unrecorded immune exposures were likely present. The donor tested CMV seropositive and was one of the 289 seropositive cohort members. Every donor gave a peripheral blood sample, and the peripheral blood mononuclear cells from that sample were used for TCR beta sequencing. The Qiagen DNeasy Blood Extraction Kit was used to extract genomic DNA from the blood cell samples. The V end gives up 5 bases and the J end 4 bases, leaving 3 bases in the junction not matched to a gene. The CDR3 runs 14 amino acids, cysteine and phenylalanine included. Only the CDR3 DNA stays, 42 bases, in frame from base 1. CDR1 and CDR2, looked up from the germline V gene, are SGHTA and FQGNSA. Comments on this clone: The antigen it recognizes is unknown.

This TCR was sampled from a man aged 40-49 years in good health and CMV-seropositive. The chain is made from TRBV7-2 and TRBJ2-7, and 12 junctional nucleotides match TRBD2. The sample consisted of PBMCs. The nucleotide sequence reads TGTGCCAGCAGCCGGACTAGCGGGATGTACGAGCAGTACTTC. It translates as CASSRTSGMYEQYF.